In its sample, the clone carrying this T cell receptor beta chain was seen once. The repertoire was sequenced with immunoSEQ multiplex PCR; TCRdb's copy has only in-frame clones and lacks some. The table has about 240,000 clones, roughly 89% seen once. This sample stems from a study of blood T cell repertoires in COVID-19. The CDR3 is 14 residues long. Germline V gene sequence: CDR1 MGHRA, CDR2 YSYEKL. Trimming removed 0 bases from V and 2 bases from J, with 8 bases in between. Sequencing was done on a sample of PBMCs or T cells enriched from blood (not recorded which). The TCR originated in a woman aged 25 to 39 with acute COVID-19. The chain couples TRBV4-1 to TRBJ2-7; the D gene is possibly TRBD1 (5 bases). This chain's CDR3 is CASSQEATAYEQYF. CDR3 in DNA: TGCGCCAGCAGCCAAGAAGCGACAGCCTACGAGCAGTACTTC.